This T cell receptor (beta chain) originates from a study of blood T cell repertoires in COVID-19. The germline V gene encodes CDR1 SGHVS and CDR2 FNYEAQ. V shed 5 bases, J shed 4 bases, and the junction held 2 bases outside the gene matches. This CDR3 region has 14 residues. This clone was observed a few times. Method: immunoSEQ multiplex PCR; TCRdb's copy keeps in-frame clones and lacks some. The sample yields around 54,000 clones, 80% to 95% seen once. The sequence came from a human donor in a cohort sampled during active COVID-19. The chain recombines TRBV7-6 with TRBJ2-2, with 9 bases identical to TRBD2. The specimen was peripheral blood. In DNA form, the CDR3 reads TGTGCCAGCAGCCTTAGCGGGAGCACCGGGGAGCTGTTTTTT. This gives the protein CASSLSGSTGELFF.